The clone carrying this TCR beta chain showed up just a few times. The germline gives CDR1 MDHEN, CDR2 SYDVKM. The CDR3 is 16 amino acids. Trimming removed 4 bases from V and 1 base from J, with 16 bases in between. These data are taken from a study of patients and donors after allogeneic stem cell transplantation. One entry per CDR3 protein results from TCRdb running MiXCR on the RT-PCR reads. Of fewer than 20,000 distinct CDR3 sequences listed, 27% are singletons. The chain employs TRBV28 and TRBJ1-1; D unresolved. The TCR sequence derives from a human donor who was either an allogeneic HSCT recipient or a stem cell or donor lymphocyte infusion donor (not recorded which). It is not recorded whose cells these are; they may come from a transplant donor. The sequenced sample was blood, either unsorted or a sorted T cell fraction (not recorded which). CDR3 in amino acids: CASSSPRGGENTEAFF. The CDR3 bases are TGTGCCAGCAGTTCTCCCCGGGGAGGAGAGAACACTGAAGCTTTCTTT. The variable domain in full, with the rest retrieved from reference TRBV28 and TRBJ1-1, is DVKVTQSSRYLVKRTGEKVFLECVQDMDHENMFWYRQDPGLGLRLIYFSYDVKMKEKGDIPEGYSVSREKKERFSLILESASTNQTSMYLCASSSPRGGENTEAFFGQGTRLTVV.